The source of this T cell receptor (beta chain) is a study of blood T cell repertoires in COVID-19. For the study at large: Sites in the United States, Italy and Spain provided acute and convalescent COVID-19 samples. In each case, the material was cDNA or gDNA derived from T cells, B-cell-depleted T cells, or PBMCs.

In germline, CDR1 is SQVTM, CDR2 ANQGSEA. This CDR3 has 14 amino acids. Trimming stripped 3 bases from V and 5 bases from J, with 16 bases between. Original processing notes: Estimation of nucleated cell counts relied on the amplification of reference gene primers. Generated by immunoSEQ multiplex PCR, the TCRdb table keeps only in-frame clones and is missing some. V, J and clone size reflect that table, while D and trimming were determined from the DNA. The sample lists 300,000 to 400,000 clones, approximately 86% occurring once. The J gene is TRBJ1-1, the V gene TRBV29-1, with D maybe TRBD1 (5 bases). The sequence came from a woman aged 60 to 75 with COVID-19, enrolled during active disease. Sequencing was performed on peripheral blood. The CDR3 region has the DNA TGCAGCGTTGAGATTAGAAGTAAGGGGACTGAAGCTTTCTTT. Amino acid sequence: CSVEIRSKGTEAFF.